The 7 T cell receptor beta chains listed next were all sequenced from one sample in a study of CD4+ T cells in melanoma (dated by TCRdb to the early 2020s). Libraries were prepared through the immunoSEQ multiplex PCR assay. What TCRdb holds here is the immuneACCESS table cut down to in-frame rearrangements. Part of the clones is not present; checked against another copy, under half of the missing clones reflect an unresolved V gene, and the others are unexplained. Here the sample has fewer than 150,000 clones; about 90% occur a single time. The ten most abundant clones make up roughly 1.4% of the sample. Receptors originate from a human donor with melanoma.

The table lists this clone with a count of one. The rearrangement uses TRBV5-1 and TRBJ2-5; a weak D match, TRBD2 (5 bases). Germline lookup yields CDR1 SGHRS and CDR2 YFSETQ. Trimming left V 0 bases short and J 5 bases short, with 17 bases between. CDR3 size: 16 residues. The CDR3 loop is CASSLVWGVPPETQYF. CDR3 nucleotides: TGCGCCAGCAGCTTGGTTTGGGGAGTCCCCCCGGAGACCCAGTACTTC.

The rearrangement links TRBV4-1 to TRBJ1-1; tentative D call: TRBD1 (5 bases). This CDR3 is built from 15 residues. Trimming left V 1 base short and J 1 base short, with 10 bases between. Germline V gene lookup returns CDR1 MGHRA and CDR2 YSYEKL. CDR3 amino acids: CASSQGPGRNTEAFF. The CDR3 coding sequence is TGCGCCAGCAGCCAAGGACCAGGGCGGAACACTGAAGCTTTCTTT.

The chain is built from TRBV5-4 and TRBJ1-1, with a tentative D call TRBD1 (5 bases). Germline lookup yields CDR1 SGHNT and CDR2 YYREEE (reference sequence). The V and J ends lost 4 bases and 4 bases respectively, with 14 bases between them. The CDR3 contains 14 residues. The DNA of the CDR3 is TGTGCCAGCAGCAAATACTCACAGGCCACTGAAGCTTTCTTT. Translated, it gives CASSKYSQATEAFF.

The chain couples TRBV7-9 to TRBJ2-2; 10 positions match TRBD1. CDR3 size: 17 residues. The trim removed 5 bases at V and 5 bases at J, leaving 11 bases unmatched. Germline CDR1 and CDR2: SEHNR and FQNEAQ (reference sequence). DNA for the CDR3: TGTGCCAGCAGCCTATCGGGACAGGGGACGCGGACCGGGGAGCTGTTTTTT. It encodes CASSLSGQGTRTGELFF.

The J gene is TRBJ1-1, the V gene TRBV6-5; D is undetermined. V lost 0 bases and J 0 bases, leaving 11 bases between the germline ends. This CDR3 region has 16 residues. Germline CDR1 is MNHEY and CDR2 is SVGAGI. The CDR3 DNA reads as TGTGCCAGCAGTTACTCTCGGGGTTTGGTGAACACTGAAGCTTTCTTT. Protein sequence: CASSYSRGLVNTEAFF.

The V and J genes are TRBV6-6 and TRBJ1-6; 9 bases are a match to TRBD1. Germline CDR1 and CDR2: MNHNY and SVGAGI (reference sequence). The CDR3 runs to 16 residues. Trimming took 4 bases from V and 7 from J; bases not matched to a gene: 8. The CDR3 loop reads CASSSRQGVWNSPLHF. DNA of the CDR3: TGTGCCAGCAGTTCACGACAGGGGGTATGGAATTCACCCCTCCACTTT.

The chain employs TRBV5-1 and TRBJ2-1; the match to TRBD2 covers 8 bases. The CDR3 contains 16 residues. With 1 base clipped from V and 6 bases from J, the junction kept 9 bases outside the gene matches. Germline CDR1 and CDR2: SGHRS and YFSETQ. The CDR3 protein is CASSLIAGGDGNEQFF. The DNA for the CDR3 is TGCGCCAGCAGCTTGATCGCCGGGGGGGATGGCAATGAGCAGTTCTTC.